The rows below give T cell receptor beta chains drawn from one sample of a study of T cell repertoires in cytomegalovirus infection. A single record per CDR3 protein comes from TCRdb applying MiXCR to the reads. Of some 700,000 distinct CDR3 sequences listed, roughly 36% are singletons. The sample taken for sequencing was PBMCs. The receptor set was obtained from a human donor in good health (CMV status not recorded). Some clones in this sample may be carry-over from other donors' samples. Each CDR3 is given with its conserved first and last residue. Fields, in order: J gene, V gene, D gene, clone size, CDR3 DNA, CDR3 protein. D genes are given only for firm matches. For some rows the clone size is stated as once, few or many, or as a class when expanded; others skip it.

TRBJ2-1 | TRBV6-6 | NA | NA | TGTGCCAGCAGACAGGGCGCGGACCCCTACAATGAGCAGTTCTTC | CASRQGADPYNEQFF
TRBJ2-1 | TRBV28 | TRBD1 | few | TGTGCCAGCAGTGTCGGGACAGTCCTGAGTGAGCAGTTCTTC | CASSVGTVLSEQFF
TRBJ1-5 | TRBV10-2 | NA | few | TGCGCCAGCAGTGAGTACGGTAGCAATCAGCCCCAGCATTTT | CASSEYGSNQPQHF
TRBJ1-5 | TRBV19 | TRBD1 | NA | TGTGCCAGTAGGAACCGGGACAGGGGTCGACGAAGGAGCAATCAGCCCCAGCATTTT | CASRNRDRGRRRSNQPQHF
TRBJ1-4 | TRBV28 | NA | few | TGTGCCAGCAGCCAAGGCTGGGGGTCGGACGAAAAACTGTTTTTT | CASSQGWGSDEKLFF
TRBJ1-6 | TRBV7-2 | NA | many | TGTGCCAGCAGCTTAGGGTCGGAATCACCCCTCCACTTT | CASSLGSESPLHF
TRBJ1-2 | TRBV28 | NA | few | TGTGCCAGCAGTCCACAGGGAGATGGCTACACCTTC | CASSPQGDGYTF
TRBJ2-2 | TRBV7-4 | NA | once | TGTACCAGCAGCCCCCAGGACATTAACACCGGGGAGCTGTTTTTT | CTSSPQDINTGELFF
TRBJ1-2 | TRBV7-9 | NA | NA | TGTGCCAGCAGCTTGTACCCCGGGACAACTAAAAACTATGGCTACACCTTC | CASSLYPGTTKNYGYTF
TRBJ2-1 | TRBV20-1 | TRBD2 | NA | TGCAGTGCTAGAGCGGCTAGCGGGATGGGAGGTGAAGCCTACAATGAGCAGTTCTTC | CSARAASGMGGEAYNEQFF
TRBJ1-1 | TRBV4-1 | NA | NA | TGCGCCAGCAGCCGGGGGCAGATTAACACTGAAGCTTTCTTT | CASSRGQINTEAFF
TRBJ2-1 | TRBV7-9 | TRBD2 | few | TGTGCCAGCAGAAACTCGGGAGGCTCCTACAATGAGCAGTTCTTC | CASRNSGGSYNEQFF
TRBJ1-6 | TRBV10-3 | NA | NA | TGTGCCATCAGTGAGTCGACGAAGGGTGCCTATAATTCACCCCTCCACTTT | CAISESTKGAYNSPLHF
TRBJ2-3 | TRBV20-1 | TRBD2 | NA | TGCAGTGCTTTTAGACTAGCGGCGTTCACAGATACGCAGTATTTT | CSAFRLAAFTDTQYF
TRBJ1-4 | TRBV12-3/TRBV12-4 | TRBD1 | few | TGTGCCAGCAGGTGGGGACAGGGGGCTGAAAAACTGTTTTTT | CASRWGQGAEKLFF
TRBJ2-6 | TRBV19 | NA | few | TGTGCCAGCGCCGAGACCTCTGGGGCCAACGTCCTGACTTTC | CASAETSGANVLTF
TRBJ2-1 | TRBV27 | NA | NA | TGTGCCAGCAGTTTGGGGGGCTGGAATGAGCAGTTCTTC | CASSLGGWNEQFF
TRBJ1-2 | TRBV11-2 | NA | NA | TGTGCCAGCAGCTCCGACCCGGGGTTCTATGGCTACACCTTC | CASSSDPGFYGYTF
TRBJ2-3 | TRBV2 | NA | NA | TGTGCAACAGGGAGAGTATCCACAGATACGCAGTATTTT | CATGRVSTDTQYF
TRBJ2-7 | TRBV27 | TRBD1 | NA | TGTGCCAGCAGTTTAAGGACAGGGGGCTTAGGGGAGCAGTACTTC | CASSLRTGGLGEQYF
TRBJ1-2 | TRBV6-5 | NA | NA | TGTGCCAGCAGTTACTCGAGGACTATTTATGGCTACACCTTC | CASSYSRTIYGYTF
TRBJ2-1 | TRBV28 | TRBD2 | NA | TGTGCCAGCAGCCTCGGACTAGCGGGAGAGGTTTGGAATGAGCAGTTCTTC | CASSLGLAGEVWNEQFF
TRBJ1-5 | TRBV19 | TRBD1 | NA | TGTGCCAGTACAGAAACTCCGCAGGGGGCGGTCAATCAGCCCCAGCATTTT | CASTETPQGAVNQPQHF
TRBJ2-7 | TRBV7-8 | TRBD2 | few | TGTGCCAGCAGCTTACTGTTAGCGGGATACGAGCAGTACTTC | CASSLLLAGYEQYF
TRBJ2-7 | TRBV19 | TRBD2 | NA | TGTGCCAGTAGGGGAGGGACTAGCGGATCCTACGAGCAGTACTTC | CASRGGTSGSYEQYF
TRBJ1-2 | TRBV11-2 | NA | few | TGTGCCAGCAGCTCGGACGTCCGAGGGGGCTATGGCTACACCTTC | CASSSDVRGGYGYTF
TRBJ1-1 | TRBV28 | NA | few | TGTGCCAGCAGTTTGCCGCAGGGGTGGAACACTGAAGCTTTCTTT | CASSLPQGWNTEAFF
TRBJ1-3 | TRBV19 | NA | many | TGTGCCAGTAACCAAGGCTCTGGAAACACCATATATTTT | CASNQGSGNTIYF
TRBJ1-1 | TRBV5-3 | NA | NA | TGTGCCAGCAGCTTGGCCCCGGGGACACTTGGGGAAGCTTTCTTT | CASSLAPGTLGEAFF